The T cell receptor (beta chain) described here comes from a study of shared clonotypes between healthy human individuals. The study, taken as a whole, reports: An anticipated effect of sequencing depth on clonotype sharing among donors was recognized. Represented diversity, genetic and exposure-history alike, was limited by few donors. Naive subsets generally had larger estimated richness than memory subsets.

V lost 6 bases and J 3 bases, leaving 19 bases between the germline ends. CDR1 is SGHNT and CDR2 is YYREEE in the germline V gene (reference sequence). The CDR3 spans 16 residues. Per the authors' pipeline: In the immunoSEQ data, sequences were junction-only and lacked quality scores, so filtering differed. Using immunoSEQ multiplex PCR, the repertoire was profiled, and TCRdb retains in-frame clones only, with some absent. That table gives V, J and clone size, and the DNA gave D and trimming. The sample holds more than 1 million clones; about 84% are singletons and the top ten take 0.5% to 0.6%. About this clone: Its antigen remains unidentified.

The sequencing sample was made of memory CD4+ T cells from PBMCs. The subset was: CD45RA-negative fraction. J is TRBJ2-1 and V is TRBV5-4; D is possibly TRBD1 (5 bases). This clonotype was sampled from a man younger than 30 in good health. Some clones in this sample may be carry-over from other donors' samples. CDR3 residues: CASTNLGLGVYNEQFF. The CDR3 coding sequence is TGTGCCAGCACCAATTTGGGGCTCGGAGTCTACAATGAGCAGTTCTTC. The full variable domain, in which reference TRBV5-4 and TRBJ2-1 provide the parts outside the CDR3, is ETGVTQSPTHLIKTRGQQVTLRCSSQSGHNTVSWYQQALGQGPQFIFQYYREEENGRGNFPPRFSGLQFPNYSSELNVNALELDDSALYLCASTNLGLGVYNEQFFGPGTRLTVL.